Sequencing of this T cell receptor beta chain was carried out in a study of neoadjuvant nivolumab and ipilimumab in lung cancer. For the study at large: The combination arm added day-1 ipilimumab 1 mg/kg to nivolumab 3 mg/kg on days 1, 15, 29.

Here immunoSEQ multiplex PCR was the method, and the copy in TCRdb shows in-frame clones only, minus some. The table lists fewer than 4,500 clones, around 73% of them singletons. Of note for this clone: The target antigen is unknown.

Study results and caveats: Pretherapy blood TCR richness correlated positively with resected tumor richness.

The CDR3 sequence is 13 residues long. V was trimmed by 1 base and J by 9 bases, leaving 10 bases between them. From germline, CDR1 is LGHNT and CDR2 FRNRAP. V gene TRBV12-5 combines with J gene TRBJ2-1; no clear D gene. The receptor's source is an adult with non-small cell lung cancer. Source: adjacent normal lung tissue, taken after neoadjuvant nivolumab, alone or with ipilimumab, at or shortly before surgery. CDR3 amino acids: CASGLDIISEQFF. The CDR3 bases are TGTGCTAGTGGTTTGGACATTATCAGTGAGCAGTTCTTC.